This passage covers 29 T cell receptor beta chains from one sample sequenced in a study of T cell repertoires in cytomegalovirus infection. MiXCR was run by TCRdb on the reads, yielding one entry per CDR3 protein. This sample has about 740,000 distinct CDR3 sequences, with roughly 35% found just once. The sequencing input was PBMCs. The receptors were gathered from a human donor in good health (CMV status not recorded). Some clones in this sample may be carry-over from other donors' samples.

This chain links TRBV30 with TRBJ2-3; D not certain. Trimming removed 2 bases from V and 1 base from J, with 13 bases in between. The germline V gene encodes CDR1 GTSNPN and CDR2 SVGIG (reference sequence). The CDR3 is 15 residues long. This CDR3 is CAWSLWTTGTDTQYF. CDR3 DNA: TGTGCCTGGAGTTTGTGGACCACCGGCACAGATACGCAGTATTTT. The full variable domain, completed using reference TRBV30 and TRBJ2-3, is SQTIHQWPATLVQPVGSPLSLECTVEGTSNPNLYWYRQAAGRGLQLLFYSVGIGQISSEVPQNLSASRPQDRQFILSSKKLLLSDSGFYLCAWSLWTTGTDTQYFGPGTRLTVL.

The V call is TRBV18, the J call TRBJ1-3, with D tentatively TRBD1 (6 bases). Germline CDR1 is KGHSH and CDR2 is LQKENI. V lost 3 bases and J lost 3, with 9 bases in between. This CDR3 is built from 14 residues. This CDR3 is CASSPNRDGNTIYF. In DNA, the CDR3 is TGTGCCAGCTCACCCAACAGGGATGGAAACACCATATATTTT.

Many counts were recorded for this clonotype. This chain connects TRBV7-2 to TRBJ1-5, with D maybe TRBD1 (6 bases). Per the germline V gene, CDR1 is SGHTA and CDR2 is FQGNSA. V lost 3 bases and J 1 base, leaving 10 bases between the germline ends. There are 15 residues in the CDR3. The CDR3 is CASSFWGRSNQPQHF. The CDR3, as DNA: TGTGCCAGCAGCTTTTGGGGGCGCAGCAATCAGCCCCAGCATTTT.

V is TRBV4-1 and J is TRBJ2-5; 14 nucleotides line up with TRBD2. The germline V gene has CDR1 MGHRA and CDR2 YSYEKL. V lost 3 bases and J lost 1; bases outside the gene matches: 10. This CDR3 region has 19 residues. CDR3 coding DNA: TGCGCCAGCAGCCAGTCTCTGGGACTAGCGGGAGAAAGCCAAGAGACCCAGTACTTC. Residues: CASSQSLGLAGESQETQYF.

Only one count was recorded for this clonotype. An end of the junction does not agree with germline; a read error may underlie this. The rearrangement uses TRBV7-9 and TRBJ1-1; maybe TRBD1 (6 bases). In germline, CDR1 is SEHNR, CDR2 FQNEAQ (reference sequence). The CDR3 is made up of 13 amino acids. The CDR3 protein is CASSFPGTYEALF. CDR3 nucleotide sequence: TGTGCCAGCAGCTTTCCCGGGACATATGAAGCTTTATTT.

A few counts support this clonotype. This chain's CDR3 is CASSRGDGSTGELFF. The CDR3 DNA is TGTGCCAGCAGTCGTGGGGACGGATCTACCGGGGAGCTGTTTTTT. J is TRBJ2-2 and V is TRBV2; D is possibly TRBD1 or TRBD2 (5 bases each). The CDR3 has 15 amino acids. V gave up 5 bases and J gave up 5 bases, with 15 bases separating them. Looked up from germline, CDR1 is SNHLY and CDR2 is FYNNEI.

This clonotype showed up just a few times. The chain uses TRBV12-3 or TRBV12-4 and TRBJ2-1; D possibly matches TRBD1 or TRBD2 (7 bases each). The germline V and J ends were trimmed by 6 bases and 10 bases, with 22 bases remaining between them. The CDR3 totals 15 residues. CDR3 DNA sequence: TGTGCCAGCAGCCAGCAGGGGGGGTTTAGGTTGGAGCAGTTCTTC. Its translation: CASSQQGGFRLEQFF.

The chain joins TRBV5-4 to TRBJ2-3, with D perhaps matching TRBD1 (6 bases). Germline-derived CDR1 and CDR2 are SGHNT and YYREEE (reference sequence). This CDR3 has 15 residues. V was cut by 6 bases and J by 6 bases, with 20 bases left in between. The CDR3 reads CASTPAGRQADTQYF. The CDR3 DNA reads TGTGCCAGCACCCCTGCCGGCAGACAGGCGGATACGCAGTATTTT.

This chain joins TRBV7-4 and TRBJ1-1; D not resolved. The germline gives CDR1 SGHVT, CDR2 SQSDAQ. V lost 7 bases to trimming and J lost 5 bases, with 17 bases between them. CDR3 length equals 14 residues. DNA for the CDR3: TGTGCCAGCACCCGACTGCTGGGAGGTACTGAAGCTTTCTTT. Translated, it gives CASTRLLGGTEAFF.

This clonotype was counted ten times or more. This chain joins TRBV4-1 and TRBJ1-1; possibly TRBD1 for D (6 bases). Germline loops: CDR1 MGHRA, CDR2 YSYEKL. The CDR3 totals 19 residues. The V end lost 0 bases, the J end lost 1 base, and 21 bases lay between the germline ends. The CDR3 DNA sequence: TGCGCCAGCAGCCAAGACGCCAGCGCCTCCGGGGGGCCGAACACTGAAGCTTTCTTT. This codes for CASSQDASASGGPNTEAFF.

This clonotype has just a few counts. The rearrangement uses TRBV7-6 and TRBJ1-2, with a tentative D call TRBD1 (6 bases). The CDR3 covers 14 residues. V lost 4 bases, J lost 5 bases, and 14 bases lay in between. From germline, CDR1 is SGHVS and CDR2 FNYEAQ. The CDR3 nucleotides are TGTGCCAGCAGCTCGAATTCCGGACAGTATGGCTACACCTTC. It encodes CASSSNSGQYGYTF.

The chain links TRBV6-1 to TRBJ1-2; 9 bases map to TRBD1. The germline V gene has CDR1 MNHNS and CDR2 SASEGT. There are 14 residues in the CDR3. V lost 6 bases to trimming and J lost 4 bases; unmatched junction nucleotides: 6. In DNA form, the CDR3 reads TGTGCCAGCAGAGGGACAGGGAGTCCCTATGGCTACACCTTC. It encodes CASRGTGSPYGYTF.

As for this clonotype: This sequence may be a read error, since a much larger clone differs from it by one base. The chain employs TRBV28 and TRBJ2-6; no firm D call. Germline V CDR1 and CDR2: MDHEN, SYDVKM. This CDR3 contains 13 residues. Trimming left V 3 bases short and J 3 bases short, with 3 bases between. CDR3 in amino acids: CASSLVGANVLTF. In DNA form, the CDR3 reads TGTGCCAGCAGTTTGGTTGGGGCCAACGTCCTGACTTTC.

This clonotype was observed a handful of times. The chain uses TRBV7-9 and TRBJ2-7; 8 bases match TRBD2. The CDR3 has 14 residues. Germline CDR1 is SEHNR and CDR2 is FQNEAQ (reference sequence). V lost 4 bases, J lost 3 bases, and 5 bases stayed unmatched. The CDR3, as DNA: TGTGCCAGCAGCTCAAAAGCGGGAGTCTACGAGCAGTACTTC. Its translation: CASSSKAGVYEQYF.

This chain connects TRBV9 to TRBJ2-3; D is uncertain. Germline V lookup: CDR1 SGDLS, CDR2 YYNGEE. The CDR3 sequence is 14 residues long. Deletions cut 3 bases from V and 5 bases from J, with 13 bases between. CDR3 residues: CASSGNSPRDTQYF. DNA of the CDR3: TGTGCCAGCAGCGGAAATTCCCCACGAGATACGCAGTATTTT.

The chain uses TRBV4-2 and TRBJ2-5; 13 bases fit TRBD2. Germline CDR1 is LGHNA and CDR2 is YNFKEQ. V gave up 2 bases and J gave up 2 bases; unmatched junction bases: 2. The CDR3 runs 16 residues. CDR3 sequence (DNA): TGTGCCAGCAGCCAAACTAGCGGGAGGGTTCAAGAGACCCAGTACTTC. Its protein is CASSQTSGRVQETQYF.

This chain uses TRBV5-6 with TRBJ2-5; D gene unclear. Germline assignment: CDR1 SGHDT and CDR2 YYEEEE. This CDR3 region has 15 residues. V lost 0 bases and J lost 2, with 11 bases in between. The CDR3 loop reads CASSLVTRSQETQYF. The CDR3 DNA follows: TGTGCCAGCAGCTTGGTTACCAGATCACAAGAGACCCAGTACTTC.

V gene TRBV20-1 combines with J gene TRBJ1-4; D is undetermined. V lost 6 bases, J lost 3 bases, and 8 bases lay in between. Per the germline V gene, CDR1 is DFQATT and CDR2 is SNEGSKA (reference sequence). This CDR3 region has 12 residues. The DNA of the CDR3 is TGCAGTGCCCGCGGGGCTAATGAAAAACTGTTTTTT. Protein product: CSARGANEKLFF.

This clonotype was seen at least ten times. V and J are TRBV11-2 and TRBJ1-1; D call uncertain. Trimming removed 5 bases at V and 0 bases at J, with 25 bases between. The CDR3 spans 19 residues. Germline V gene data show CDR1 as SGHAT and CDR2 as FQNNGV. The CDR3 protein is CASSPATFYRTAVNTEAFF. The CDR3 DNA sequence: TGTGCCAGCAGCCCTGCTACCTTTTATCGGACCGCTGTGAACACTGAAGCTTTCTTT.

The gene calls are TRBV28 and TRBJ1-1, with 8 bases matching TRBD1. Germline lookup yields CDR1 MDHEN and CDR2 SYDVKM. Germline trimming cut 6 bases from V and 10 bases from J; bases unmatched to any gene: 10. This CDR3 is built from 13 residues. CDR3 region: CASSRGGQAPAFF. The CDR3 nucleotides read TGTGCCAGCAGCCGAGGGGGACAGGCCCCAGCTTTCTTT.

The sample holds a few counts of this clonotype. The chain joins TRBV4-1 to TRBJ2-1; D is tentatively TRBD1 or TRBD2 (5 bases each). V was clipped by 1 base and J by 0 bases, with 16 bases between them. The CDR3 runs to 18 residues. Germline V CDR1 and CDR2: MGHRA, YSYEKL. The CDR3 DNA sequence: TGCGCCAGCAGCCAAGTAGTCATCGCAGGGAGCTCCTACAATGAGCAGTTCTTC. Translated, it gives CASSQVVIAGSSYNEQFF.

The chain carries TRBV11-2 and TRBJ2-3; TRBD2 is a possible D gene (5 bases). Deletions cut 2 bases from V and 3 bases from J, with 15 bases between. CDR1 and CDR2 (germline): SGHAT, FQNNGV. This CDR3 spans 16 amino acids. The CDR3 loop reads CASSLWSGYGTDTQYF. In nucleotides, the CDR3 is TGTGCCAGCAGCTTATGGTCGGGGTATGGTACAGATACGCAGTATTTT.

At least ten counts were recorded for this clonotype. V gene TRBV7-2 combines with J gene TRBJ2-7; D is uncertain. The CDR3 contains 12 residues. Trimming removed 5 bases from V and 3 bases from J, with 8 bases in between. Germline V gene sequence: CDR1 SGHTA, CDR2 FQGNSA. The chain's CDR3 is CASSPHFYEQYF. The CDR3 bases are TGTGCCAGCAGCCCCCACTTCTACGAGCAGTACTTC.

This chain connects TRBV7-9 to TRBJ2-1, with D perhaps TRBD1 (5 bases). Trimming stripped 1 base from V and 5 bases from J, with 21 bases between. CDR1 and CDR2 from the germline V gene are SEHNR and FQNEAQ (reference sequence). The CDR3 runs 18 residues. Here the CDR3 DNA reads TGTGCCAGCAGCTTAGGCTCTCGCCTGACAGCCATAAACAATGAGCAGTTCTTC. Translating gives CASSLGSRLTAINNEQFF.

The chain carries TRBV4-1 and TRBJ1-3; weak D call: TRBD1 (6 bases). This CDR3 is built from 15 residues. Germline CDR1 MGHRA, CDR2 YSYEKL. The ends were cut back, 4 bases at V and 0 bases at J, with 10 bases in the middle. CDR3 sequence: CASSRQDNSGNTIYF. CDR3 coding DNA: TGCGCCAGCAGCCGACAGGACAACTCTGGAAACACCATATATTTT.

The V and J genes are TRBV7-9 and TRBJ1-1, with TRBD1 matching 8 bases. V was clipped by 5 bases and J by 0 bases; unmatched bases: 5. CDR3 length: 15 amino acids. In germline, CDR1 is SEHNR, CDR2 FQNEAQ (reference sequence). For the CDR3, the DNA is TGTGCCAGCAGCGGGCAGGGGGCAGTGAACACTGAAGCTTTCTTT. The encoded protein is CASSGQGAVNTEAFF. The full variable domain, in which reference TRBV7-9 and TRBJ1-1 provide the parts outside the CDR3, is DTGVSQNPRHKITKRGQNVTFRCDPISEHNRLYWYRQTLGQGPEFLTYFQNEAQLEKSRLLSDRFSAERPKGSFSTLEIQRTEQGDSAMYLCASSGQGAVNTEAFFGQGTRLTVV.

This clonotype has more than one count but fewer than ten. The chain couples TRBV7-2 to TRBJ2-6; a possible D gene is TRBD2 (5 bases). The CDR3 consists of 18 residues. CDR1 and CDR2 from the germline V gene are SGHTA and FQGNSA. Trimming removed 7 bases from V and 0 bases from J, with 19 bases in between. The CDR3 nucleotides read TGTGCCAGCAAAACCGGCGGGCAGTTCAACTCTGGGGCCAACGTCCTGACTTTC. Its translation: CASKTGGQFNSGANVLTF.

J is TRBJ1-2 and V is TRBV7-4; D possibly corresponds to TRBD1 (6 bases). Trimming removed 5 bases from V and 0 bases from J, with 16 bases in between. The CDR3 has 16 amino acids. CDR1 and CDR2 (germline): SGHVT, SQSDAQ. CDR3 DNA: TGTGCCAGCAGCCCCCTGGTACAGGGCACTAACTATGGCTACACCTTC. This sequence encodes CASSPLVQGTNYGYTF.

The chain uses TRBV4-1 and TRBJ1-5; 9 bases align to TRBD1. The CDR3 is 15 residues long. Germline trimming cut 3 bases from V and 5 bases from J; bases unmatched to any gene: 5. The V gene's germline CDR1 is MGHRA and CDR2 YSYEKL. Here the CDR3 reads CASSQARQGDQPQHF. CDR3 sequence (DNA): TGCGCCAGCAGCCAGGCCCGACAGGGGGATCAGCCCCAGCATTTT.